These T cell receptor beta chains were read from a single sample in a study of blood T cell repertoires in COVID-19. Repertoires were generated with immunoSEQ multiplex PCR, while TCRdb's copy carries only in-frame clones and drops some. The sample carries 250,000 to 300,000 clones, 88% recorded once. Sequenced input: PBMCs or T cells enriched from blood (not recorded which). Receptors originate from a woman aged 25 to 39 who had recovered from COVID-19. CDR3s leave out the opening cysteine and the closing phenylalanine or tryptophan. The D gene is left open where the match is weak. The listing skips clone size in some rows; elsewhere it reads once, few, many or a size class.

cdr3_aa v_call d_call j_call clone_size
AITDTTLGNTIY TRBV10-3 - TRBJ1-3 -
ASSGVVIPEETQY TRBV28 - TRBJ2-5 -
ASSLWGPSGGGYEQY TRBV28 TRBD1 TRBJ2-7 -
ASSSGTGYEQY TRBV7-6 TRBD1 TRBJ2-7 -
ASSLPPPGQVIYEQY TRBV5-1 TRBD1 TRBJ2-7 -
ASSWGDGQPQH TRBV5-1 - TRBJ1-5 -
ASSREDTQY TRBV11-2 - TRBJ2-3 -
AWSVFVNTEAF TRBV30 - TRBJ1-1 -
ASSLQGAKYEQY TRBV28 TRBD1 TRBJ2-7 -
ASSSPRGQGKIEAF TRBV28 TRBD1 TRBJ1-1 -
ASSYPPRVDNYGYT TRBV6-5 - TRBJ1-2 -
ASLVDRGDSPLH TRBV2 TRBD1 TRBJ1-6 -
ASSPGWAGANVLT TRBV7-9 - TRBJ2-6 -
ASRGSGSGANVLT TRBV28 - TRBJ2-6 -
ASRGTGAAQPQH TRBV2 TRBD1 TRBJ1-5 -
ASSQEITGGREQY TRBV4-1 TRBD1 TRBJ2-7 -
ASRAGTEYEQY TRBV2 TRBD1 TRBJ2-7 -
ASSDRGGVNEQY TRBV6-1 - TRBJ2-7 -
ASSPRSIGQANSPLH TRBV18 TRBD1 TRBJ1-6 -
ASRMASGGSYGYT TRBV19 TRBD1 TRBJ1-2 -
ASSFLAGTGEAF TRBV27 TRBD1 TRBJ1-1 -
ASSLEGLSNQPQH TRBV5-1 - TRBJ1-5 -
ASAGGRYNEQF TRBV9 - TRBJ2-1 few
ASSENRENYGYT TRBV27 - TRBJ1-2 -
ASSLVGLAGGQKDTQY TRBV5-1 TRBD2 TRBJ2-3 -
ASSSPSGGAVEQF TRBV5-4 TRBD2 TRBJ2-1 -
ASSPDLLYEQY TRBV19 - TRBJ2-7 -
ASSLWADSNQPQH TRBV28 - TRBJ1-5 -
ASSPAKVSGNYGYT TRBV9 - TRBJ1-2 -
ASSEPSGTGSPETQY TRBV25-1 TRBD1 TRBJ2-5 -
ASRTEAYEQY TRBV5-1 - TRBJ2-7 -
ASSPLVRASYQETQY TRBV18 - TRBJ2-5 -
ASSPLGEVKGYT TRBV28 - TRBJ1-2 -
ASEWGTSADTQY TRBV2 - TRBJ2-3 -
ASSSGGGGSTYEQF TRBV7-8 TRBD2 TRBJ2-1 -
ASSLEEGASGNTIY TRBV7-2 TRBD1 TRBJ1-3 -
ASSSLTGVNEKLF TRBV11-2 TRBD1 TRBJ1-4 -
ASSISAGTGELF TRBV19 - TRBJ2-2 -
ASRENEKLF TRBV5-1 - TRBJ1-4 -
ATSRDRGGNTIY TRBV15 - TRBJ1-3 -
ASSSGGTAKTQY TRBV19 - TRBJ2-5 -
AAKSWLAGATNTGELF TRBV7-9 TRBD2 TRBJ2-2 -
ASSAGGAYRNSPLH TRBV25-1 - TRBJ1-6 -
SVGLGTGKGGYT TRBV29-1 TRBD1 TRBJ1-2 -
ASSSWTGNYEQY TRBV28 TRBD1 TRBJ2-7 -
ASRGFPGQGHYASPLH TRBV27 TRBD1 TRBJ1-6 -
ASSPASGRRADTQY TRBV28 TRBD2 TRBJ2-3 -
ASSRGQGAFNEQF TRBV5-8 TRBD1 TRBJ2-1 few
ASSGGTDGYGYT TRBV9 TRBD1 TRBJ1-2 -
SASGGLYEKLF TRBV20-1 - TRBJ1-4 -
ASIQGQVLTDTQY TRBV10-2 - TRBJ2-3 -
ASSEDYSNQPQH TRBV25-1 - TRBJ1-5 -
ASSEGAVAYEQY TRBV6-1 - TRBJ2-7 -
ASRGTGSKGANVLT TRBV28 TRBD1 TRBJ2-6 -
ASNNQGSVDEQY TRBV19 - TRBJ2-7 once